The present entry profiles one TCR beta chain with its context. Its target is not known. This CDR3 comprises 14 residues. The V and J ends lost 6 bases and 6 bases, in that order; junction bases with no gene match: 11. Germline V gene sequence: CDR1 MNHEY, CDR2 SMNVEV (reference sequence). The entry originates in a study of shared clonotypes between healthy human individuals. In replicate PCRs of sorted subsets, about 200 ng DNA, about 29,000 T cell genomes, was used. Per the original data handling: Junction-only immunoSEQ sequences carried no quality scores, so filtering differed. Some clones are missing from TCRdb's copy, which holds only in-frame ones; the method was immunoSEQ multiplex PCR. V and J calls and clone size follow that table, whereas D and trimming were derived from the DNA. The sample consists of more than 500,000 clones, 85% to 95% of them appearing once. Study outcomes and limitations: Clonotype sharing among donors was expected to depend on sequencing depth.

Naive CD8 isolation took CD45RO-negative cells positively selected for CCR7 and excluded terminally differentiated effector memory CD45RA+ cells. Every contributor of samples was a Caucasian grown-up residing in Nashville, Tennessee. The sequence was collected from a woman in her 30s in good health. The chain joins TRBV27 to TRBJ2-7; TRBD2 aligns across 7 bases. Sample: naive CD8+ T cells sorted from blood. The CDR3 is CASSITGGGSEQYF. DNA of the CDR3: TGTGCCAGCAGCATTACGGGAGGCGGGTCCGAGCAGTACTTC.